Listed here are 28 T cell receptor beta chains from one sample, sequenced in a study. Each CDR3 protein is one row after TCRdb ran MiXCR on the 5' RACE reads. The sample holds more than 7,500 distinct CDR3 sequences, about 15% seen once. Cells sorted as Tregs were CD4+, CD25+ and CD127-/low. The sequenced sample consisted of Tregs sorted from blood. All receptors derive from a female donor with breast cancer.

This clonotype has a handful of counts. The chain recombines TRBV5-1 with TRBJ1-6; unclear D gene. The ends were cut back, 4 bases at V and 5 bases at J, with 13 bases in the middle. The CDR3 contains 15 residues. Germline V lookup: CDR1 SGHRS, CDR2 YFSETQ. CDR3 residues: CASSPSASHNSPLHF. The CDR3, as DNA: TGCGCCAGCAGCCCCTCCGCGTCCCATAATTCACCCCTCCACTTT.

This clonotype has a count of ten or more. This chain links TRBV10-2 with TRBJ2-5; 8 bases match TRBD1. The CDR3 is 13 amino acids. Germline assignment: CDR1 WSHSY and CDR2 SAAADI. Trimming at V came to 7 bases and at J to 4 bases, leaving 5 bases not matched to a gene. CDR3 sequence: CASIKTGAETQYF. DNA for the CDR3: TGCGCCAGCATAAAGACAGGGGCAGAGACCCAGTACTTC.

On this clonotype: This clone may be a read error of a much larger clone one base away. The chain uses TRBV19 and TRBJ2-7; D possibly corresponds to TRBD1 (5 bases). There are 13 residues in the CDR3. CDR1 LNHDA and CDR2 SQIVND come from the germline V gene (reference sequence). V lost 5 bases to trimming and J lost 5 bases, with 13 bases between them. CDR3 protein: CASSANRFDEQYF. The CDR3 coding sequence is TGTGCCAGTAGTGCGAACAGGTTCGACGAGCAGTACTTC. The variable domain in full, completed from reference TRBV19 and TRBJ2-7, reads DGGITQSPKYLFRKEGQNVTLSCEQNLNHDAMYWYRQDPGQGLRLIYYSQIVNDFQKGDIAEGYSVSREKKESFPLTVTSAQKNPTAFYLCASSANRFDEQYFGPGTRLTVT.

This clonotype is termed medium-sized (0.01 to 0.1%). The chain is built from TRBV7-2 and TRBJ2-4, with D possibly TRBD2 on 5 matching bases. Trimming took 3 bases from V and 9 from J, leaving 9 bases between them. Germline V gene sequence: CDR1 SGHTA, CDR2 FQGNSA. This CDR3 has 12 amino acids. The CDR3 reads CASSLSAGIQYF. CDR3 nucleotide sequence: TGTGCCAGCAGCTTGAGCGCGGGCATTCAGTACTTC.

To note about this clonotype: Germline and junction disagree at one end, which may indicate a read error. V usage is TRBV3-1 and J usage is TRBJ2-7; D gene unclear. The CDR3 extends over 14 amino acids. From germline, CDR1 is LGHDT and CDR2 YNNKEL (reference sequence). The CDR3 bases are TGTGCCAGCAGCCAATTAATCCGTTCCTACGAACAGTGCTTC. It specifies CASSQLIRSYEQCF.

This clonotype was counted at least ten times. The chain couples TRBV19 to TRBJ2-2; no firm D call. This CDR3 is built from 13 residues. Trimming took 7 bases from V and 6 from J, leaving 12 bases between them. Germline V gives CDR1 LNHDA, CDR2 SQIVND (reference sequence). CDR3 region: CASTTLDAGELFF. The CDR3 coding sequence is TGTGCCAGTACCACACTGGACGCCGGGGAGCTGTTTTTT.

In this sample, this clonotype is medium-sized. The rearrangement links TRBV5-6 to TRBJ2-1; D is ambiguous. Trimming removed 1 base from V and 6 bases from J, with 11 bases in between. Germline CDR1 and CDR2: SGHDT and YYEEEE. This CDR3 spans 14 amino acids. The CDR3: CASSLLGIGNEQFF. In DNA form, the CDR3 reads TGTGCCAGCAGCTTGTTGGGGATTGGCAATGAGCAGTTCTTC.

This clonotype is labeled as medium-sized. The chain carries TRBV5-1 and TRBJ2-3, with 7 positions matching TRBD2. The CDR3 loop spans 18 amino acids. The ends lost 2 bases at V and 0 bases at J; junction bases unmatched: 12. CDR1 and CDR2 (germline): SGHRS, YFSETQ. CDR3 sequence (DNA): TGCGCCAGCAGCTTAGGGGCTAGCGGAGTCTCTAGCACAGATACGCAGTATTTT. Translated: CASSLGASGVSSTDTQYF.

By its share, this clonotype is medium-sized (0.01 to 0.1%). The chain combines TRBV7-9 with TRBJ2-2; weak D call: TRBD1 (5 bases). Trimming pared 1 base from V and 6 bases from J, leaving 12 bases between. From germline, CDR1 is SEHNR and CDR2 FQNEAQ (reference sequence). The CDR3 spans 15 residues. DNA of the CDR3: TGTGCCAGCAGCTTAGAAGTATTGGGGCCCGGGGAGCTGTTTTTT. This gives the protein CASSLEVLGPGELFF.

This clonotype was detected ten times or more. The V gene is TRBV6-6, the J gene TRBJ1-4; TRBD1 aligns across 8 bases. The CDR3 totals 15 residues. Per germline, CDR1 MNHNY and CDR2 SVGAGI (reference sequence). The trim removed 6 bases at V and 4 bases at J, leaving 7 bases unmatched. This chain's CDR3 is CASRRGTGFNEKLFF. The CDR3 DNA follows: TGTGCCAGCAGACGTGGGACAGGCTTTAATGAAAAACTGTTTTTT.

The rearrangement uses TRBV27 and TRBJ1-1; D might be TRBD1 (5 bases). Between the trimmed V and J ends, which lost 6 bases and 6 bases, there was a span of 14 bases. The germline V gene encodes CDR1 MNHEY and CDR2 SMNVEV (reference sequence). The CDR3 covers 13 residues. The CDR3 nucleotides are TGTGCCAGCAGCCACCCAGGGTACGCTGAAGCTTTCTTT. Amino acids: CASSHPGYAEAFF.

This clonotype counts as medium-sized (0.01 to 0.1%). The genes are TRBV6-2 or TRBV6-3 and TRBJ2-1, with 7 bases aligning to TRBD2. The CDR3 is 15 residues long. Unmatched junction bases numbered 12, after V lost 6 bases and J lost 7 bases. Per germline, CDR1 MNHEY and CDR2 SVGEGT. The chain's CDR3 is CASSLRGDGGNEQFF. The CDR3 coding sequence is TGTGCCAGCAGCTTACGGGGGGACGGAGGGAATGAGCAGTTCTTC.

By its share, this clonotype is medium-sized. This chain connects TRBV3-1 to TRBJ1-5; TRBD1 aligns across 7 bases. V dropped 4 bases and J dropped 4; count of bases not matched to a gene: 7. The CDR3 is made up of 15 amino acids. CDR1 is LGHDT and CDR2 is YNNKEL in the germline V gene (reference sequence). The CDR3 sequence is CASSLGTARNQPQHF. CDR3 DNA sequence: TGTGCCAGCAGCCTCGGGACAGCTCGGAATCAGCCCCAGCATTTT.

Of note for this clonotype: The germline gene is not matched at one end of the junction; a read error may be the cause. The chain employs TRBV6-6 and TRBJ1-4; 8 bases are shared with TRBD1. Per the germline V gene, CDR1 is MNHNY and CDR2 is SVGAGI (reference sequence). CDR3 length equals 15 residues. The CDR3 DNA reads as TGTGCCAGCAGACGTGGGACAGGCCTTAATGGAAAACTGTTTTTT. Protein: CASRRGTGLNGKLFF.

This clonotype was recorded a few times. An end of the junction does not agree with germline; a read error may underlie this. V and J are TRBV18 and TRBJ1-1; no clear D gene. CDR3 length: 14 amino acids. Germline CDR1 reads KGHSH; CDR2 reads LQKENI. CDR3 protein: CASPPVSRNTEAFF. The CDR3 DNA reads TGTGCCAGCCCACCGGTGTCACGGAACACTGAAGCTTTCTTT.

Within the sample, this clonotype is medium-sized. This chain links TRBV7-9 with TRBJ1-5; 7 nucleotides align to TRBD1. The ends lost 5 bases at V and 1 base at J; junction bases unmatched: 5. Germline V gene sequence: CDR1 SEHNR, CDR2 FQNEAQ (reference sequence). There are 15 residues in the CDR3. The DNA for the CDR3 is TGTGCCAGCAGCCCTACGACAGGGAGCAATCAGCCCCAGCATTTT. This translates into CASSPTTGSNQPQHF.

This clonotype is categorized as medium-sized (0.01 to 0.1%). V gene TRBV4-1 combines with J gene TRBJ2-3; 11 nucleotides line up with TRBD1. This CDR3 region has 16 residues. With 1 base clipped from V and 4 bases from J, the junction kept 4 bases outside the gene matches. Germline values: CDR1 MGHRA, CDR2 YSYEKL. In nucleotides, the CDR3 is TGCGCCAGCAGCCAAGGAGGGACAGGGGGAGCAGATACGCAGTATTTT. This gives the protein CASSQGGTGGADTQYF.

Of note for this clonotype: This may arise from a read error, as a much more abundant clone is one base away. The chain recombines TRBV5-1 with TRBJ2-7; D gene unclear. The CDR3 length is 14 residues. Germline assignment: CDR1 SGHRS and CDR2 YFSETQ. As DNA, the CDR3 is TGCGCCTGCAGCTTGGTCGATCTCTCCTACGAGCAGTACTTC. The encoded protein is CACSLVDLSYEQYF.

This clonotype ranks as medium-sized. The chain carries TRBV27 and TRBJ1-5; 9 bases fit TRBD1. This CDR3 contains 18 residues. Germline CDR1 reads MNHEY; CDR2 reads SMNVEV (reference sequence). The V and J ends lost 5 bases and 4 bases, in that order; junction bases with no gene match: 15. The CDR3 reads CASSLTGTGMIANQPQHF. Written as DNA, the CDR3 is TGTGCCAGCAGTCTTACCGGGACAGGGATGATTGCAAATCAGCCCCAGCATTTT.

About this clonotype: Since a much larger clone is just one base distant, this may be a read error. This chain links TRBV9 with TRBJ2-3; maybe TRBD1 (5 bases). V was clipped by 3 bases and J by 2 bases, with 19 bases between them. Germline CDR1 is SGDLS and CDR2 is YYNGEE. The CDR3 runs to 17 residues. The CDR3 DNA reads as TGTGCCAGCAGCGCAGGGAACCGCGGCATCCCCACAGATACGCAGTATTTT. It yields the protein CASSAGNRGIPTDTQYF.

Many counts were recorded for this clonotype. The V gene is TRBV27, the J gene TRBJ2-2, with TRBD2 matching over 10 bases. Germline V CDR1 and CDR2: MNHEY, SMNVEV (reference sequence). J lost 3 bases, V lost 4 bases, and 2 bases had no gene match. The CDR3 consists of 15 residues. CDR3 in amino acids: CASSYSGRYTGELFF. CDR3 nucleotides: TGTGCCAGCAGTTATAGCGGGAGGTACACCGGGGAGCTGTTTTTT.

This clonotype is judged medium-sized (0.01 to 0.1%). The chain has TRBV24-1 and TRBJ2-7; D may be TRBD2 (5 bases). Germline V gene data show CDR1 as KGHDR and CDR2 as SFDVKD. This CDR3 is 13 amino acids long. The V end was cut by 5 bases, the J end by 1 base, with 8 bases between. CDR3 in amino acids: CATSVGSSYEQYF. For the CDR3, the DNA is TGTGCCACCAGTGTGGGGAGTTCCTACGAGCAGTACTTC.

Points on this clonotype: Mismatch with germline at one junction end may stem from a read error. The chain joins TRBV29-1 to TRBJ2-1, with no clear D. Per the germline V gene, CDR1 is SQVTM and CDR2 is ANQGSEA. The CDR3 runs to 10 residues. The CDR3 nucleotides are TGCAGCGTGGTCTTTGATGAGCAGTCCTTC. Its protein product is CSVVFDEQSF.

The chain has TRBV29-1 and TRBJ2-7; 8 bases are a match to TRBD1. Trimming removed 6 bases from V and 4 bases from J; junction bases left unmatched: 8. Germline V gene sequence: CDR1 SQVTM, CDR2 ANQGSEA. The CDR3 loop spans 13 amino acids. CDR3: CSVLGQGEYEQYF. The CDR3 nucleotides are TGCAGCGTCCTAGGACAGGGAGAATACGAGCAGTACTTC.

Comments on this clonotype: A much larger clone lies a single base off, so this may be a read error. The V gene is TRBV7-9, the J gene TRBJ2-2; D is ambiguous. Germline CDR1 and CDR2: SEHNR and FQNEAQ (reference sequence). This CDR3 is 14 amino acids long. CDR3 sequence (DNA): TGTGCCAGCAGCGTAGCAGGGAACACCGGGGAGCTGTTTTTT. It encodes CASSVAGNTGELFF.

The chain recombines TRBV5-5 with TRBJ1-1; D perhaps matches TRBD1 (5 bases). Trimming stripped 0 bases from V and 5 bases from J, with 14 bases between. This CDR3 has 15 amino acids. Germline V gene sequence: CDR1 SGHKS, CDR2 YYEKEE (reference sequence). The CDR3 sequence: CASSLGTGVGTEAFF. In DNA form, the CDR3 reads TGTGCCAGCAGCTTGGGAACGGGGGTGGGGACTGAAGCTTTCTTT.

By sample fraction, this clonotype is medium-sized. The chain uses TRBV20-1 and TRBJ2-5; 8 nucleotides line up with TRBD2. The V gene end was trimmed by 6 bases and the J gene end by 3 bases; junction bases not matched to a gene: 15. Germline V CDR1 and CDR2: DFQATT, SNEGSKA (reference sequence). The CDR3 consists of 16 residues. This CDR3 is CSAPVSSAGGEETQYF. For the CDR3, the DNA is TGCAGTGCCCCAGTTTCTAGCGCGGGAGGCGAAGAGACCCAGTACTTC.

This clonotype is labeled medium-sized. This chain joins TRBV24-1 and TRBJ2-7, with D possibly being TRBD1 (5 bases). The CDR3 runs to 13 residues. Per the germline V gene, CDR1 is KGHDR and CDR2 is SFDVKD. The V end was cut by 5 bases, the J end by 3 bases, with 10 bases between. CDR3 protein: CATSAIDSYEQYF. The CDR3 DNA sequence: TGTGCCACCAGTGCCATAGACAGCTACGAGCAGTACTTC.